The clone carrying this T cell receptor (beta chain) was seen many times. Its antigen is currently unknown. This sample stems from a study of T cells in Graves' hyperthyroidism and ophthalmopathy. General study points: Peripheral blood also featured most of the thyroid clonotypes expanded above 0.001.

Newly diagnosed hyperthyroidism patients aged 18 to 65 years had disease lasting under 2 months. Trimming cost V 10 bases and J 6 bases, with 19 bases left between them. Looked up from germline, CDR1 is MNHNS and CDR2 is SASEGT. There are 14 residues in the CDR3. TCR beta CDR3 sequences were amplified from RNA transcripts. Using the HTBI primer set, a first-round RT-PCR was run on the TCR CDR3. TCRdb ran MiXCR on the multiplex PCR reads and lists one entry per CDR3 protein. The table includes 550,000 to 600,000 distinct CDR3 sequences, roughly a sixth detected once. The clonotype comes from a woman between 18 and 29 years old with Graves' hyperthyroidism. Input material: blood. This sequence joins TRBV6-1 and TRBJ2-1; D unresolved. The DNA of the CDR3 is TGTGCCACCGAAGAATGGGCGGTGGGCAATGAGCAGTTCTTC. This encodes CATEEWAVGNEQFF.